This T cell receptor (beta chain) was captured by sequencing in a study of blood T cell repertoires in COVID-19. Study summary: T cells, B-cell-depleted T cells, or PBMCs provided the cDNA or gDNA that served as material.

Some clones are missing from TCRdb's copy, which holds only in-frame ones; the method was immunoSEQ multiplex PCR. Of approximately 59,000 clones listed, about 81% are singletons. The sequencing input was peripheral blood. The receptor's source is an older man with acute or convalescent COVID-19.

Written as DNA, the CDR3 is TGTGCCTGGAGTGTAGGGACTAGCGCCTACGAGCAGTACTTC. Protein sequence: CAWSVGTSAYEQYF. The chain combines TRBV30 with TRBJ2-7, with TRBD2 matching over 10 bases. V was pared by 0 bases and J by 2 bases, with 1 base of the junction left unmatched. CDR3 size: 14 residues. Germline CDR1 reads GTSNPN; CDR2 reads SVGIG (reference sequence).